The rows below give T cell receptor beta chains drawn from one sample of a study of blood T cell repertoires in COVID-19. The data were produced by immunoSEQ multiplex PCR, yet TCRdb's version contains in-frame clones alone and is incomplete. The sample holds over 120,000 clones; roughly three quarters are singletons and the top ten take about 6%. Sequenced sample: PBMCs or T cells enriched from blood (not recorded which). These receptor sequences come from a woman between 50 and 59 years old who had recovered from COVID-19. CDR3s include the opening cysteine and the closing phenylalanine or tryptophan. D genes are given only for firm matches. Clone size is stated in some rows and not others, as once, few, many or a class when expanded.

size	J	V	D	CDR3	DNA
few	TRBJ1-1	TRBV10-3	NA	CAISETVSTEAFF	TGTGCCATCAGTGAGACAGTTAGCACTGAAGCTTTCTTT
NA	TRBJ2-1	TRBV30	NA	CAWSGTTDYNEQFF	TGTGCCTGGAGTGGGACAACCGACTACAATGAGCAGTTCTTC
NA	TRBJ2-5	TRBV2	NA	CASSVGLEETQYF	TGTGCCAGCAGTGTCGGACTGGAAGAGACCCAGTACTTC
NA	TRBJ2-1	TRBV5-1	TRBD2	CASSLVAGLAGDNEQFF	TGCGCCAGCAGCTTGGTAGCAGGCCTAGCGGGGGACAATGAGCAGTTCTTC
NA	TRBJ1-5	TRBV27	TRBD1	CASSERAQGIGNQPQHF	TGTGCCAGCAGCGAACGAGCACAGGGGATCGGCAATCAGCCCCAGCATTTT
NA	TRBJ1-1	TRBV11-1	TRBD1	CASSPQGMNTEAFF	TGTGCCAGCAGCCCACAGGGGATGAACACTGAAGCTTTCTTT
NA	TRBJ2-2	TRBV2	TRBD2	CASSGSGGASGELFF	TGTGCCAGCAGTGGTAGCGGGGGGGCGTCAGGGGAGCTGTTTTTT
NA	TRBJ2-7	TRBV28	NA	CASSLPDKPYEQYF	TGTGCCAGCAGTTTACCAGACAAACCCTACGAGCAGTACTTC
NA	TRBJ1-1	TRBV3-1/TRBV3-2	NA	CASSQGANYNTEAFF	TGTGCCAGCAGCCAGGGGGCGAATTATAACACTGAAGCTTTCTTT
NA	TRBJ1-1	TRBV9	NA	CASSVVQGPEAFF	TGTGCCAGCAGCGTAGTTCAGGGCCCTGAAGCTTTCTTT
medium-sized	TRBJ2-7	TRBV4-2	NA	CASSQDSASSYEQYF	TGTGCCAGCAGCCAAGACTCCGCGAGCTCCTACGAGCAGTACTTC
NA	TRBJ2-5	TRBV3-1/TRBV3-2	NA	CASSQVGLGRAAQETQYF	TGTGCCAGCAGCCAAGTCGGACTTGGAAGGGCGGCTCAAGAGACCCAGTACTTC
NA	TRBJ2-3	TRBV30	TRBD2	CAWRAVTSGGANTQYF	TGTGCCTGGAGGGCCGTCACTAGCGGGGGGGCAAATACGCAGTATTTT
NA	TRBJ2-5	TRBV9	TRBD2	CASSVAGGDETQYF	TGTGCCAGCAGCGTGGCGGGGGGGGACGAGACCCAGTACTTC
NA	TRBJ1-5	TRBV6-5	TRBD1	CASSWQGADQPQHF	TGTGCCAGCAGTTGGCAGGGGGCTGATCAGCCCCAGCATTTT
NA	TRBJ2-1	TRBV7-8	NA	CASGQGNYNEQFF	TGTGCCAGCGGGCAGGGGAACTACAATGAGCAGTTCTTC
NA	TRBJ1-5	TRBV4-2	NA	CASSQDRTGHQPQHF	TGTGCCAGCAGCCAAGATCGTACAGGCCATCAGCCCCAGCATTTT
NA	TRBJ2-7	TRBV7-9	TRBD2	CASSPGTTGGQYF	TGTGCCAGCAGCCCGGGGACGACGGGGGGGCAGTACTTC
NA	TRBJ2-5	TRBV7-9	TRBD1	CASSLRGGGETQYF	TGTGCCAGCAGCTTAAGAGGGGGCGGGGAGACCCAGTACTTC
NA	TRBJ2-3	TRBV27	TRBD2	CASSLRVWTSSDTQYF	TGTGCCAGCAGTTTAAGAGTATGGACTAGCAGTGATACGCAGTATTTT
NA	TRBJ2-3	TRBV5-1	TRBD2	CASSSSGVSTDTQYF	TGCGCCAGCAGCAGTAGCGGGGTGAGCACAGATACGCAGTATTTT
many	TRBJ2-5	TRBV30	TRBD2	CAWLAGPKETQYF	TGTGCCTGGTTAGCGGGTCCGAAAGAGACCCAGTACTTC
few	TRBJ1-4	TRBV30	TRBD1	CAWNRQGGSEKLFF	TGTGCCTGGAATCGACAGGGGGGCAGCGAAAAACTGTTTTTT
NA	TRBJ2-1	TRBV5-1	TRBD2	CASSSPPGTSDLGYNEQFF	TGCGCCAGCAGCTCCCCACCCGGGACTAGCGACCTCGGGTACAATGAGCAGTTCTTC
NA	TRBJ2-1	TRBV7-3	NA	CASSLRREDEQFF	TGTGCCAGCAGCCTCCGACGAGAGGATGAGCAGTTCTTC
NA	TRBJ2-5	TRBV7-7	TRBD1	CASSGTEETQYF	TGTGCCAGCAGTGGGACAGAAGAGACCCAGTACTTC
NA	TRBJ1-1	TRBV9	NA	CASSPRFDGTEAFF	TGTGCCAGCAGCCCTAGGTTCGACGGGACTGAAGCTTTCTTT
NA	TRBJ1-1	TRBV18	NA	CASSPGAGPEAFF	TGTGCCAGCTCACCGGGGGCGGGCCCTGAAGCTTTCTTT
NA	TRBJ1-2	TRBV10-3	TRBD1	CAFAPGQGDYGYTF	TGTGCCTTCGCCCCGGGACAGGGAGACTATGGCTACACCTTC
NA	TRBJ2-2	TRBV4-1	NA	CASSQAGGGGTGELFF	TGCGCCAGCAGCCAAGCCGGGGGCGGGGGCACCGGGGAGCTGTTTTTT
few	TRBJ1-6	TRBV6-1	NA	CASSARDLSLWNSPLHF	TGTGCCAGCAGTGCCCGGGACTTAAGCCTTTGGAATTCACCCCTCCACTTT
few	TRBJ1-6	TRBV5-4	NA	CASSDRQRNSPLHF	TGTGCCAGCAGCGATCGACAGCGTAATTCACCCCTCCACTTT